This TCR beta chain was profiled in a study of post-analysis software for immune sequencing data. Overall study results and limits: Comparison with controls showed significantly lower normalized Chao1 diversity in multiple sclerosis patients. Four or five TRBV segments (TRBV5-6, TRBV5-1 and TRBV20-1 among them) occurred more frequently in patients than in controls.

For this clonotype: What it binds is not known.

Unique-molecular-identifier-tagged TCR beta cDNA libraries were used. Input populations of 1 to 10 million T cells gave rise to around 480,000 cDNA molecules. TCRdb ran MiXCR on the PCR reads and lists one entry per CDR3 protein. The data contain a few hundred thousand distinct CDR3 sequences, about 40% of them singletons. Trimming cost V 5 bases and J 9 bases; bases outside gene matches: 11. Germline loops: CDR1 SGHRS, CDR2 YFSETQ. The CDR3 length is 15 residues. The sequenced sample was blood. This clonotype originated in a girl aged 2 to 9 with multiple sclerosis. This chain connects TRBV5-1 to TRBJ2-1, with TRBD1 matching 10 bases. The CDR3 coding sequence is TGCGCCAGCAGGCCAGGGACAGGGGCTTTTGGTGAGCAGTTCTTC. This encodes CASRPGTGAFGEQFF.